The clone carrying this TCR beta chain was picked up many times. This sample was taken from a study of regulatory T cells in long-lasting Graves disease. Relying on iRepertoire HTBI primers and Arm-PCR of CDR3 regions, the team built TCR beta libraries. Using its own MiXCR run on the multiplex PCR reads, TCRdb lists one record per CDR3 protein. The sample shows 400,000 to 500,000 distinct CDR3 sequences, 15% of them seen only once. The sample's time point: newly diagnosed GD, antithyroid drugs for less than 3 months. After RNA was extracted from PBMCs, the TCR library was made from it. These sequences were also reported in another study, on T cells in Graves' hyperthyroidism and ophthalmopathy. That work contributes: Lactation, pregnancy, other autoimmune disease or uncontrolled infection led to exclusion of patients.

This receptor was identified in a woman aged 40 to 50 with Graves disease. Sequenced material: peripheral blood mononuclear cells (PBMCs), taken at new diagnosis, from a patient treated with antithyroid drugs.

The CDR3 loop is CASRTTSLPQYF. The CDR3 nucleotides are TGTGCCAGCAGGACTACCTCCCTACCGCAGTACTTC. The chain is built from TRBV11-2 and TRBJ2-7; tentatively, D is TRBD2 (5 bases). Trimming cost V 6 bases and J 9 bases, with 15 bases left between them. Germline V gene sequence: CDR1 SGHAT, CDR2 FQNNGV. CDR3 size: 12 residues. Supplemented by reference TRBV11-2 and TRBJ2-7, the full variable domain reads EAGVAQSPRYKIIEKRQSVAFWCNPISGHATLYWYQQILGQGPKLLIQFQNNGVVDDSQLPKDRFSAERLKGVDSTLKIQPAKLEDSAVYLCASRTTSLPQYFGPGTRLTVT.